These T cell receptor beta chains were read from a single sample in a study of T cell changes during pregnancy in multiple sclerosis. Sequencing was performed with immunoSEQ multiplex PCR; in TCRdb, only in-frame clones are kept and a portion is missing. The table lists roughly 93,000 clones, 85% to 95% of them singletons. The source was peripheral blood, collected after pregnancy. All receptors derive from a female donor with multiple sclerosis, enrolled in a pregnancy study. CDR3s include the opening cysteine and the closing phenylalanine or tryptophan. D genes are given only for firm matches. Only part of the rows carry a size: once, few, many, or a class if the clone is expanded.

>.|TRBJ2-6|.|TRBV29-1
CSVSFSLSRGANVLTF
TGCAGCGTTTCTTTCTCCCTCAGTCGCGGGGCCAACGTCCTGACTTTC
>.|TRBJ2-7|.|TRBV2
CASRGDRSTYEQYF
TGTGCCAGCAGGGGCGACAGGAGCACCTACGAGCAGTACTTC
>TRBD2|TRBJ2-7|.|TRBV18
CASSPPSGRGSEQYF
TGTGCCAGCTCACCCCCTAGCGGGAGGGGGTCCGAGCAGTACTTC
>TRBD1|TRBJ2-5|.|TRBV5-1
CASSPSRGLRETQYF
TGCGCCAGCAGTCCAAGCAGGGGGCTACGGGAGACCCAGTACTTC
>TRBD1|TRBJ1-3|once|TRBV18
CASSPPVGQGPGNTIYF
TGTGCCAGCTCACCACCGGTTGGACAGGGCCCTGGAAACACCATATATTTT
>.|TRBJ1-6|.|TRBV6-1
CASSEERSPLHF
TGTGCCAGCAGTGAAGAACGGTCACCCCTCCACTTT
>.|TRBJ2-3|.|TRBV27
CASSPGKDTQYF
TGTGCCAGCAGTCCTGGCAAAGATACGCAGTATTTT
>TRBD1|TRBJ1-1|once|TRBV7-9
CASSHRDSMNTEAFF
TGTGCCAGCAGCCACCGGGACAGTATGAACACTGAAGCTTTCTTT
>TRBD1|TRBJ1-1|.|TRBV5-6
CASSLIIGGAGRTEAFF
TGTGCCAGCAGCTTGATTATAGGGGGCGCGGGGAGGACTGAAGCTTTCTTT
>.|TRBJ2-4|.|TRBV7-9
CASSPGSDIQYF
TGTGCCAGCAGTCCCGGGAGTGACATTCAGTACTTC
>.|TRBJ1-2|.|TRBV18
CASSQGYGYTF
TGTGCCAGCTCACAGGGGTATGGCTACACCTTC
>.|TRBJ1-2|few|TRBV27
CASSTTGFGYGYTF
TGTGCCAGCAGCACAACAGGGTTTGGCTATGGCTACACCTTC
>.|TRBJ1-3|few|TRBV6-1
CASSEYSSGNTIYF
TGTGCCAGCAGTGAATACAGCTCTGGAAACACCATATATTTT
>TRBD1|TRBJ2-7|.|TRBV28
CASNSGQGTYEQYF
TGTGCCAGCAATTCGGGACAGGGCACCTACGAGCAGTACTTC
>.|TRBJ2-1|.|TRBV11-2
CASSTGPGNEQFF
TGTGCCAGCAGCACCGGACCAGGGAATGAGCAGTTCTTC
>TRBD2|TRBJ2-5|.|TRBV7-2
CASRGLAGVVETQYF
TGTGCCAGCAGAGGACTAGCGGGAGTCGTGGAGACCCAGTACTTC
>TRBD1|TRBJ2-7|.|TRBV7-8
CASSHGTGGGYEQYF
TGTGCCAGCAGCCATGGGACAGGGGGAGGATACGAGCAGTACTTC